One and the same sample provided the 24 T cell receptor beta chains below, sequenced in a study of T cells after posttransplantation cyclophosphamide. Sequencing was performed with immunoSEQ multiplex PCR; in TCRdb, only in-frame clones are kept and a portion is missing. The table lists approximately 13,000 clones, approximately 82% of them singletons. The sample taken for sequencing was memory CD4+ T cells sorted from PBMCs. These receptors were collected from a man aged 50 to 59 in good health, CMV-negative, and a related stem cell transplant donor.

CDR3 DNA sequence: TGTGCCAGCAGCTCTACGGACGGGGGTGGTACCGGGGAGCTGTTTTTT. Translated, it gives CASSSTDGGGTGELFF. The rearrangement joins TRBV7-3 to TRBJ2-2, with a tentative D call TRBD2 (6 bases). V was clipped by 4 bases and J by 5 bases, with 17 bases between them. In germline, CDR1 is SGHTA, CDR2 FQGTGA. CDR3 length equals 16 residues.

This CDR3 reads CASSVQGARNEQYF. Here the CDR3 DNA reads TGTGCCAGCAGCGTTCAGGGGGCGCGCAACGAGCAGTACTTC. The chain combines TRBV9 with TRBJ2-7, with 8 bases fitting TRBD1. Germline CDR1 SGDLS, CDR2 YYNGEE. This CDR3 is built from 14 residues. V was pared by 2 bases and J by 5 bases, with 6 bases of the junction left unmatched.

The V call is TRBV28, the J call TRBJ2-5; weak D call: TRBD1 (5 bases). The V and J ends lost 3 bases and 5 bases respectively, with 13 bases between them. CDR3 length: 14 residues. In germline, CDR1 is MDHEN, CDR2 SYDVKM. The CDR3 is CASSFVLGAETQYF. CDR3 in DNA: TGTGCCAGCAGTTTTGTCCTAGGGGCCGAGACCCAGTACTTC.

This clone occurred once. This chain links TRBV7-2 with TRBJ1-1; D gene uncertain. Trimming pared 4 bases from V and 1 base from J, leaving 10 bases between. This CDR3 is 14 amino acids long. CDR1 SGHTA and CDR2 FQGNSA come from the germline V gene. In DNA form, the CDR3 reads TGTGCCAGCAGCTCCGGTCCAGGGAACACTGAAGCTTTCTTT. Translation gives CASSSGPGNTEAFF. The complete variable domain, with remaining parts taken from reference TRBV7-2 and TRBJ1-1, reads GAGVSQSPSNKVTEKGKDVELRCDPISGHTALYWYRQSLGQGLEFLIYFQGNSAPDKSGLPSDRFSAERTGGSVSTLTIQRTQQEDSAVYLCASSSGPGNTEAFFGQGTRLTVV.

The chain combines TRBV15 with TRBJ1-4; 8 bases agree with TRBD1. Looked up from germline, CDR1 is LNHNV and CDR2 is YYDKDF (reference sequence). After removal of 1 base from V and 8 bases from J, the junction contained 12 bases not matched to a gene. The CDR3 has 17 amino acids. CDR3 DNA: TGTGCCACCAGCAGAGGAGGGACAGGACAAAGACGGGAAAAACTGTTTTTT. It codes for CATSRGGTGQRREKLFF.

The CDR3 DNA reads TGCGCCAGCAGCTTAACCAGGGATAACTATGGCTACACCTTC. It yields the protein CASSLTRDNYGYTF. V is TRBV5-1 and J is TRBJ1-2, with TRBD1 as a possible D gene (5 bases). V was cut by 2 bases and J by 1 base, with 9 bases left in between. In germline, CDR1 is SGHRS, CDR2 YFSETQ. This CDR3 is 14 amino acids long.

This clone was picked up a small number of times. The rearrangement uses TRBV5-1 and TRBJ2-3, with D tentatively TRBD2 (7 bases). The germline CDR1 and CDR2 sequences are SGHRS and YFSETQ. The CDR3 contains 16 residues. V was shortened by 8 bases and J by 0 bases, with 19 bases between the two germline ends. In nucleotides, the CDR3 is TGCGCCAGTATTAGGGGGGGGAGCTCTAGCACAGATACGCAGTATTTT. Protein sequence: CASIRGGSSSTDTQYF.

The table lists this clone with a count of one. The V gene is TRBV18, the J gene TRBJ2-7; 8 positions match TRBD2. The germline CDR1 and CDR2 sequences are KGHSH and LQKENI. The CDR3 is made up of 17 amino acids. J gave up 7 bases and V 3 bases, and 17 bases lay outside the gene matches. DNA for the CDR3: TGTGCCAGCTCACCCCTACACAGCGCGGGGGGTCTGAAAGAGCAGTACTTC. It codes for CASSPLHSAGGLKEQYF.

This clone has a handful of counts. The CDR3 is CASSYDISHGYTF. The CDR3 nucleotides are TGTGCCAGCAGTTACGACATCTCCCATGGCTACACCTTC. The chain links TRBV6-6 to TRBJ1-2; no definite D call. The CDR3 extends over 13 amino acids. Germline V gene lookup returns CDR1 MNHNY and CDR2 SVGAGI (reference sequence). Trimming cost V 2 bases and J 6 bases, with 10 bases left between them.

This chain links TRBV18 with TRBJ1-1; tentatively, D is TRBD1 (6 bases). This CDR3 region has 15 residues. Germline V CDR1 and CDR2: KGHSH, LQKENI. V gave up 0 bases and J gave up 0 bases, with 8 bases separating them. CDR3 region: CASSPPDSMNTEAFF. CDR3 DNA sequence: TGTGCCAGCTCACCACCGGACAGTATGAACACTGAAGCTTTCTTT.

A few counts support this clone. The chain links TRBV7-9 to TRBJ2-1, with D unresolved. This CDR3 has 15 amino acids. Germline-derived CDR1 and CDR2 are SEHNR and FQNEAQ (reference sequence). V lost 1 base and J 8 bases, leaving 15 bases between the germline ends. The CDR3 protein is CASSLVSGRVYEQFF. CDR3 nucleotides: TGTGCCAGCAGCTTAGTTTCAGGTCGAGTCTATGAGCAGTTCTTC.

Written as DNA, the CDR3 is TGCAGCGTTGTGTATCGCGGGAGCTCCACCGGGGAGCTGTTTTTT. The encoded protein is CSVVYRGSSTGELFF. The chain is built from TRBV29-1 and TRBJ2-2; 7 nucleotides align to TRBD2. This CDR3 contains 15 residues. The junction had 9 bases not matched to a gene; V was cut back by 4 bases and J by 4 bases. Germline values: CDR1 SQVTM, CDR2 ANQGSEA.

The chain joins TRBV2 to TRBJ2-5, with TRBD2 matching over 7 bases. This CDR3 is built from 15 residues. Germline CDR1 reads SNHLY; CDR2 reads FYNNEI. With V trimmed by 3 bases and J by 1 base, 5 bases remained unmatched. CDR3 sequence: CASSDRLAGQETQYF. CDR3 nucleotides: TGTGCCAGCAGTGACCGACTAGCCGGCCAAGAGACCCAGTACTTC.

Comment on this clone: The same CDR3 can be traced to other DNA sequences in this sample. The chain couples TRBV5-1 to TRBJ1-6; TRBD1 matches at 7 bases. The germline V gene encodes CDR1 SGHRS and CDR2 YFSETQ. The CDR3 covers 15 residues. Germline trimming cut 2 bases from V and 6 bases from J; bases unmatched to any gene: 5. The CDR3 sequence is CASSLTGTVNSPLHF. In DNA form, the CDR3 reads TGCGCCAGCAGCTTAACCGGGACAGTTAATTCACCCCTCCACTTT.

The rearrangement uses TRBV7-6 and TRBJ1-1; D is undetermined. CDR1 and CDR2 from the germline V gene are SGHVS and FNYEAQ. V was trimmed by 4 bases and J by 1 base, leaving 7 bases between them. The CDR3 loop spans 13 amino acids. The CDR3 region is CASSSRGNTEAFF. DNA of the CDR3: TGTGCCAGCAGCTCCCGGGGGAACACTGAAGCTTTCTTT.

J is TRBJ2-7 and V is TRBV2; tentative D call: TRBD2 (6 bases). This CDR3 is 14 amino acids long. Trimming took off 7 bases at V and 1 base at J, with 14 bases between the two ends. Per the germline V gene, CDR1 is SNHLY and CDR2 is FYNNEI. The chain's CDR3 is CASTREPSSYEQYF. In DNA, the CDR3 is TGTGCCAGCACTCGGGAGCCTTCTTCCTACGAGCAGTACTTC.

Comment on this clone: Germline is not matched at one junction end, which may reflect a read error. V is TRBV11-2 and J is TRBJ2-5; 10 nucleotides align to TRBD1. The CDR3 contains 15 residues. CDR1 and CDR2 from the germline V gene are SGHAT and FQNNGV. DNA of the CDR3: TGTGCCAGCAGCCTAGACAGGGGGCCGTGGGAGACCCAGTACTTC. The encoded protein is CASSLDRGPWETQYF.

The J gene is TRBJ1-4, the V gene TRBV18, with a possible D match to TRBD1 (5 bases). V was shortened by 3 bases and J by 7 bases, with 12 bases between the two germline ends. The CDR3 is made up of 14 amino acids. Germline V CDR1 and CDR2: KGHSH, LQKENI. CDR3 region: CASSPRGRSEKLFF. The CDR3 DNA follows: TGTGCCAGCTCACCCCGGGGGAGAAGTGAAAAACTGTTTTTT.

V is TRBV11-2 and J is TRBJ2-3; D might be TRBD1 (6 bases). V was pared by 5 bases and J by 7 bases, with 10 bases between. The CDR3 contains 12 residues. Germline V gene lookup returns CDR1 SGHAT and CDR2 FQNNGV. DNA for the CDR3: TGTGCCAGCAGCACAGGGCGGAATACGCAGTATTTT. Translation gives CASSTGRNTQYF. Variable domain in full (rest from reference TRBV11-2 and TRBJ2-3): EAGVAQSPRYKIIEKRQSVAFWCNPISGHATLYWYQQILGQGPKLLIQFQNNGVVDDSQLPKDRFSAERLKGVDSTLKIQPAKLEDSAVYLCASSTGRNTQYFGPGTRLTVL.

The J gene is TRBJ1-1, the V gene TRBV10-1; 10 bases map to TRBD1. The J segment lost 1 base and the V segment lost 6 bases, leaving 5 bases of the junction unmatched. The CDR3 consists of 15 residues. Germline CDR1 reads WNHNN; CDR2 reads SYGVQD (reference sequence). The CDR3, as DNA: TGCGCCAGCAGCTGGGACAGGGGTCGGAACACTGAAGCTTTCTTT. It translates to CASSWDRGRNTEAFF.

CDR3 protein: CASSSTPATNEKLFF. The CDR3 nucleotides read TGCGCCAGCAGCTCCACACCAGCAACTAATGAAAAACTGTTTTTT. The chain links TRBV5-1 to TRBJ1-4; D not certain. With 3 bases removed from V and 0 bases from J, the gap between germline ends came to 9 bases. This CDR3 has 15 residues. Germline values: CDR1 SGHRS, CDR2 YFSETQ.

This chain links TRBV5-6 with TRBJ2-1; D is unclear. Germline V gene data show CDR1 as SGHDT and CDR2 as YYEEEE. V gave up 3 bases and J gave up 6 bases, with 19 bases separating them. CDR3 length: 16 residues. This chain's CDR3 is CASSSSLVLNRNEQFF. Here the CDR3 DNA reads TGTGCCAGCAGCTCCTCCCTAGTACTCAACCGCAATGAGCAGTTCTTC.

V usage is TRBV2 and J usage is TRBJ1-1; TRBD1 agrees at 8 bases. V lost 7 bases to trimming and J lost 1 base; unmatched junction nucleotides: 5. CDR3 length: 14 residues. CDR1 is SNHLY and CDR2 is FYNNEI in the germline V gene. CDR3 loop: CASTSGQGNTEAFF. CDR3 bases: TGTGCCAGCACTTCTGGACAGGGGAACACTGAAGCTTTCTTT.

This rearrangement joins TRBV6-6 to TRBJ1-5; the D gene is possibly TRBD1 (5 bases). Per the germline V gene, CDR1 is MNHNY and CDR2 is SVGAGI (reference sequence). The ends were cut back, 0 bases at V and 2 bases at J, with 5 bases in the middle. This CDR3 has 14 amino acids. DNA for the CDR3: TGTGCCAGCAGTTACTCAGGGGGCAATCAGCCCCAGCATTTT. It codes for CASSYSGGNQPQHF.